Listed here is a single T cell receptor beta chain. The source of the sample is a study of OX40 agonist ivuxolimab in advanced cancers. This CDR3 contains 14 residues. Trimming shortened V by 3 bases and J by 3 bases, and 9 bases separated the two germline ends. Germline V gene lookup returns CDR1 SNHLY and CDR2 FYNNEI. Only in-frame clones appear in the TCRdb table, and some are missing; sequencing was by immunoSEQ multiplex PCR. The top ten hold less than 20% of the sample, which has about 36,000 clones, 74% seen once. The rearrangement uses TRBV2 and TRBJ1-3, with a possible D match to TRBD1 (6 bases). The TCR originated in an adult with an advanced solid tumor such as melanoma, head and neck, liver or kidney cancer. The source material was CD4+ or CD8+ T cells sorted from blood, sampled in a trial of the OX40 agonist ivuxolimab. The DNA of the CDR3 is TGTGCCAGCAGTGATGGAGGGGGTGGAAACACCATATATTTT. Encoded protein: CASSDGGGGNTIYF.